This T cell receptor beta chain was obtained from a study of blood T cell repertoires in COVID-19. Study-wide background: T cells, B-cell-depleted T cells, or PBMCs provided the cDNA or gDNA that served as material.

TCRdb's copy holds only in-frame clones and misses some; the assay was immunoSEQ multiplex PCR. Of 250,000 to 350,000 clones listed, 70% to 90% were seen once; the top ten hold under 7%. Cohort 3 recovered donors had two negative PCRs, clearance, or symptom resolution. The CDR3 totals 15 residues. CDR1 and CDR2 from the germline V gene are SEHNR and FQNEAQ (reference sequence). V was pared by 5 bases and J by 3 bases, with 3 bases of the junction left unmatched. The sample comprised PBMCs or T cells enriched from blood (not recorded which). The sequence derives from a woman between 40 and 55 years old who had recovered from COVID-19. This chain uses TRBV7-9 with TRBJ1-6; 8 bases are shared with TRBD1. The CDR3 sequence: CASSIGQGYNSPLHF. In DNA form, the CDR3 reads TGTGCCAGCAGCATAGGACAGGGCTATAATTCACCCCTCCACTTT.